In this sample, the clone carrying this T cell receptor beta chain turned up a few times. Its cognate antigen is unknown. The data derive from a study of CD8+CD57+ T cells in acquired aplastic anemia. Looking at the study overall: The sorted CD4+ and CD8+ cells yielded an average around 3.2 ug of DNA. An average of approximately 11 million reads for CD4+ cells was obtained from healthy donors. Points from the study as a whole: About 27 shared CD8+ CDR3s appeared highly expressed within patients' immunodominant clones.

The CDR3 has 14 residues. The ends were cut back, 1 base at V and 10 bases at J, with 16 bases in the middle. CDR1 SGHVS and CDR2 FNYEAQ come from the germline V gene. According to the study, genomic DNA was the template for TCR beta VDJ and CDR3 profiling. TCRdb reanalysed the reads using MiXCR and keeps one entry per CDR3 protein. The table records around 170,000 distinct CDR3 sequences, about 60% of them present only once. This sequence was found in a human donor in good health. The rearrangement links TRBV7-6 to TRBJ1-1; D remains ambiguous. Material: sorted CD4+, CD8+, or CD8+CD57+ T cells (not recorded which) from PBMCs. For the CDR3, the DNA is TGTGCCAGCAGCTTAGGGTCTGCCCCGGTCGGAGCTTTCTTT. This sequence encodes CASSLGSAPVGAFF. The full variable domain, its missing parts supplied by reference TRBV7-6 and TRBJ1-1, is GAGVSQSPRYKVTKRGQDVALRCDPISGHVSLYWYRQALGQGPEFLTYFNYEAQQDKSGLPNDRFSAERPEGSISTLTIQRTEQRDSAMYRCASSLGSAPVGAFFGQGTRLTVV.